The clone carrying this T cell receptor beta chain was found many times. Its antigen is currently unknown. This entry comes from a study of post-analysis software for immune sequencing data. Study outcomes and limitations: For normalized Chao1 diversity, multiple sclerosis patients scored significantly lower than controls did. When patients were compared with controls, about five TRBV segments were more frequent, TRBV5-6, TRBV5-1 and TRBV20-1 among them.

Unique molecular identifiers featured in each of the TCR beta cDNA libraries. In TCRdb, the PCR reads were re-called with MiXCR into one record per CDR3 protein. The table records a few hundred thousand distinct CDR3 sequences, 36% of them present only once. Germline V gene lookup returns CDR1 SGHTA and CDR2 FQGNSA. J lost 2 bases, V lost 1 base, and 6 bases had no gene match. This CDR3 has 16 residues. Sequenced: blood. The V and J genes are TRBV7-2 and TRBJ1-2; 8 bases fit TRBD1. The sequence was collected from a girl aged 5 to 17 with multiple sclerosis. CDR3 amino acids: CASSLGRPGGNYGYTF. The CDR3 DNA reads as TGTGCCAGCAGCTTAGGGAGGCCAGGGGGCAACTATGGCTACACCTTC.